These 19 T cell receptor beta chains originate from one sample sequenced in a study of technical replicates of blood from several donors. Sequencing was performed with immunoSEQ multiplex PCR; in TCRdb, only in-frame clones are kept and a portion is missing. This table holds 75,000 to 95,000 clones, approximately 90% found once. The material sequenced was T cells isolated from PBMCs. The receptors come from a human donor in good health.

This chain uses TRBV18 with TRBJ1-4, with 9 nucleotides matching TRBD1. Per germline, CDR1 KGHSH and CDR2 LQKENI. The V gene end was trimmed by 5 bases and the J gene end by 6 bases; junction bases not matched to a gene: 10. The CDR3 is 16 amino acids. CDR3 sequence reads: CASSALSGQGDEKLFF. CDR3 in DNA: TGTGCCAGCTCAGCCCTGTCGGGACAGGGTGATGAAAAACTGTTTTTT.

V gene TRBV30 combines with J gene TRBJ2-2, with a possible D match to TRBD1 (6 bases). The CDR3 has 15 amino acids. In germline, CDR1 is GTSNPN, CDR2 SVGIG (reference sequence). The V end was cut by 2 bases, the J end by 2 bases, with 12 bases between. This chain's CDR3 is CAWSSPGDNTGELFF. CDR3 nucleotides: TGTGCCTGGAGTTCGCCAGGGGATAACACCGGGGAGCTGTTTTTT.

This clone was picked up one time. The chain couples TRBV5-1 to TRBJ1-1; D may be TRBD1 (5 bases). The CDR3 is 15 residues long. V was clipped by 4 bases and J by 0 bases, with 13 bases between them. The germline V gene has CDR1 SGHRS and CDR2 YFSETQ. In nucleotides, the CDR3 is TGCGCCAGCAGCATATTTGACAGCTTGAACACTGAAGCTTTCTTT. It codes for CASSIFDSLNTEAFF.

The chain links TRBV19 to TRBJ1-2; D might be TRBD1 (6 bases). V dropped 8 bases and J dropped 3 bases, with 19 bases sitting between them. CDR1 LNHDA and CDR2 SQIVND come from the germline V gene (reference sequence). This CDR3 is 15 amino acids long. This CDR3 reads CASATEGEVYYGYTF. CDR3 bases: TGTGCCAGTGCTACCGAGGGGGAAGTTTACTATGGCTACACCTTC.

The chain couples TRBV5-5 to TRBJ1-2, with TRBD1 matching over 9 bases. V was pared by 4 bases and J by 0 bases, with 10 bases of the junction left unmatched. CDR1 SGHKS and CDR2 YYEKEE come from the germline V gene (reference sequence). This CDR3 has 17 amino acids. The chain's CDR3 is CASSLLPGQGTNYGYTF. DNA for the CDR3: TGTGCCAGCAGCCTGCTCCCGGGACAGGGCACTAACTATGGCTACACCTTC.

The CDR3 bases are TGTGCCAGCAGTCCGCCGGGACTAGGCCACGAGCAGTACTTC. Its protein product is CASSPPGLGHEQYF. V usage is TRBV6-6 and J usage is TRBJ2-7; 8 bases fit TRBD2. This CDR3 contains 14 residues. J was trimmed by 5 bases and V by 5 bases; bases with no gene match: 8. Germline V gene sequence: CDR1 MNHNY, CDR2 SVGAGI (reference sequence).

The gene calls are TRBV4-1 and TRBJ1-1, with D hard to call. CDR3 length: 14 residues. Germline V gene data show CDR1 as MGHRA and CDR2 as YSYEKL. Deletions cut 5 bases from V and 3 bases from J, with 13 bases between. CDR3 sequence (DNA): TGCGCCAGCAGCGGCCGAACGAGGGACACTGAAGCTTTCTTT. This codes for CASSGRTRDTEAFF.

The V and J genes are TRBV9 and TRBJ2-3; 13 nucleotides align to TRBD2. The V gene end was trimmed by 3 bases and the J gene end by 4 bases; junction bases not matched to a gene: 2. The CDR3 loop spans 15 amino acids. Per germline, CDR1 SGDLS and CDR2 YYNGEE. The CDR3: CASSAGLAGADTQYF. DNA of the CDR3: TGTGCCAGCAGCGCCGGACTAGCGGGAGCAGATACGCAGTATTTT. The whole variable domain, remainder taken from reference TRBV9 and TRBJ2-3, is DSGVTQTPKHLITATGQRVTLRCSPRSGDLSVYWYQQSLDQGLQFLIQYYNGEERAKGNILERFSAQQFPDLHSELNLSSLELGDSALYFCASSAGLAGADTQYFGPGTRLTVL.

DNA for the CDR3: TGTGCCACCCGACAGGCCAACTATGGCTACACCTTC. This translates into CATRQANYGYTF. The chain links TRBV6-6 to TRBJ1-2; maybe TRBD1 (6 bases). Germline V lookup: CDR1 MNHNY, CDR2 SVGAGI (reference sequence). Trimming cost V 10 bases and J 2 bases, with 11 bases left between them. CDR3 length equals 12 residues.

The V and J genes are TRBV4-1 and TRBJ2-5; TRBD2 agrees at 9 bases. Germline lookup yields CDR1 MGHRA and CDR2 YSYEKL. The CDR3 is 14 residues long. The junction had 2 bases not matched to a gene; V was cut back by 1 base and J by 5 bases. CDR3 region: CASSQVGLAETQYF. The CDR3 nucleotides read TGCGCCAGCAGCCAAGTGGGACTAGCTGAGACCCAGTACTTC.

This chain joins TRBV30 and TRBJ2-5, with 7 bases lining up with TRBD1. V gave up 0 bases and J gave up 5 bases; unmatched junction bases: 6. The CDR3 spans 14 residues. The germline V gene has CDR1 GTSNPN and CDR2 SVGIG (reference sequence). CDR3 loop: CAWSVVGGRETQYF. The DNA for the CDR3 is TGTGCCTGGAGTGTAGTAGGGGGCCGTGAGACCCAGTACTTC.

V usage is TRBV4-1 and J usage is TRBJ1-5, with TRBD1 matching over 10 bases. V lost 1 base and J lost 8; bases outside the gene matches: 8. Germline CDR1 and CDR2: MGHRA and YSYEKL. The CDR3 loop spans 16 amino acids. This CDR3 reads CASSQAMDRGKKPQHF. CDR3 nucleotide sequence: TGCGCCAGCAGCCAAGCCATGGACAGGGGGAAAAAGCCCCAGCATTTT.

V gene TRBV5-1 combines with J gene TRBJ2-1, with a tentative D call TRBD2 (6 bases). The CDR3 consists of 14 residues. The germline gives CDR1 SGHRS, CDR2 YFSETQ. V dropped 0 bases and J dropped 10 bases, with 14 bases sitting between them. CDR3 in DNA: TGCGCCAGCAGCTTGGGAGCGCTCGCGGGAGAGCAGTTCTTC. This gives the protein CASSLGALAGEQFF.

This clone was seen just once. The chain combines TRBV10-2 with TRBJ2-7; TRBD2 is a possible D gene (6 bases). The CDR3 covers 13 residues. V was shortened by 5 bases and J by 1 base, with 9 bases between the two germline ends. Germline CDR1 and CDR2: WSHSY and SAAADI. The CDR3 sequence: CASSPGTSYEQYF. Here the CDR3 DNA reads TGCGCCAGCAGTCCCGGGACTTCCTACGAGCAGTACTTC.

This chain links TRBV2 with TRBJ2-7; TRBD2 matches 7 bases. The trim removed 4 bases at V and 3 bases at J, leaving 15 bases unmatched. CDR3 length: 17 amino acids. The germline V gene encodes CDR1 SNHLY and CDR2 FYNNEI. The CDR3 here is CASSVSREMALYYEQYF. The CDR3 region has the DNA TGTGCCAGCAGTGTCTCGCGGGAGATGGCCCTCTACTACGAGCAGTACTTC.

This clone was seen only a few times. The genes are TRBV4-2 and TRBJ2-1, with 14 bases matching TRBD2. The CDR3 is made up of 17 amino acids. Germline CDR1 reads LGHNA; CDR2 reads YNFKEQ. Trimming took 3 bases from V and 7 from J; bases not matched to a gene: 8. In DNA, the CDR3 is TGTGCCAGCAGCCAGCAGGGACTAGCGGGAGTCAGGAATGAGCAGTTCTTC. Translated: CASSQQGLAGVRNEQFF.

The gene calls are TRBV2 and TRBJ2-7, with a weak D call TRBD2 (6 bases). The CDR3 consists of 14 residues. Germline CDR1 SNHLY, CDR2 FYNNEI. V lost 4 bases and J 4 bases, leaving 14 bases between the germline ends. The CDR3 coding sequence is TGTGCCAGCAGTGGACTAGGAGGCATTTACGAGCAGTACTTC. Amino acids: CASSGLGGIYEQYF. Based on the CDR3 plus reference TRBV2 and TRBJ2-7, the full variable domain is EPEVTQTPSHQVTQMGQEVILRCVPISNHLYFYWYRQILGQKVEFLVSFYNNEISEKSEIFDDQFSVERPDGSNFTLKIRSTKLEDSAMYFCASSGLGGIYEQYFGPGTRLTVT.

The CDR3 nucleotides are TGTGCCAGCAGCGTAGCTCCGGGGGGCGCGGGCACCGGGGAGCTGTTTTTT. It yields the protein CASSVAPGGAGTGELFF. V and J are TRBV9 and TRBJ2-2, with D possibly being TRBD2 (7 bases). This CDR3 region has 17 residues. Germline CDR1 and CDR2: SGDLS and YYNGEE. V shed 0 bases and J shed 4 bases, with 16 bases lying between them.

J is TRBJ2-5 and V is TRBV6-5; TRBD2 matches 7 bases. V trimming: 1 base; J trimming: 2 bases; junction bases outside the gene matches: 1. Germline V gene data show CDR1 as MNHEY and CDR2 as SVGAGI. CDR3 length equals 14 residues. Here the CDR3 reads CASSYWGGQETQYF. The CDR3 DNA reads as TGTGCCAGCAGTTACTGGGGGGGTCAAGAGACCCAGTACTTC.